This entry features one T cell receptor (beta chain) sequence. The source of the sample is a study of blood T cell repertoires in COVID-19. Libraries were prepared by immunoSEQ multiplex PCR; TCRdb keeps only in-frame clonotypes and omits some of them. The sample includes about 140,000 clones, around 90% seen only once; the top ten take more than 9%. V lost 3 bases to trimming and J lost 2 bases, with 10 bases between them. This CDR3 contains 14 residues. CDR1 SGHTA and CDR2 FQGNSA come from the germline V gene. This sequence was found in a man between 60 and 75 years old with active or convalescent COVID-19. This chain uses TRBV7-2 with TRBJ2-5, with D maybe TRBD2 (6 bases). The sample consisted of peripheral blood. The CDR3 DNA is TGTGCCAGCAGCTTTGTGGGACTGCAAGAGACCCAGTACTTC. It encodes CASSFVGLQETQYF.